This T cell receptor (beta chain) is drawn from a study of T cell changes during pregnancy in multiple sclerosis. Germline V CDR1 and CDR2: SGHDT, YYEEEE. Trimming left V 4 bases short and J 3 bases short, with 17 bases between. CDR3 length: 17 amino acids. Data came from immunoSEQ multiplex PCR; TCRdb stores just in-frame clones and leaves some out. The sample includes tens of thousands of clones, over 80% of them seen just once. Material: CD4+ T cells from peripheral blood mononuclear cells, obtained in the third trimester of pregnancy. The receptor was derived from a female donor in good health, enrolled as a control in a pregnancy study. The rearrangement joins TRBV5-6 to TRBJ2-6, with D possibly matching TRBD1 (6 bases). The CDR3, as DNA: TGTGCCAGCAGCCCCCAGGGGACCCTGAGTGGGGCCAACGTCCTGACTTTC. It yields the protein CASSPQGTLSGANVLTF. The variable domain in full, completed from reference TRBV5-6 and TRBJ2-6, reads DAGVTQSPTHLIKTRGQQVTLRCSPKSGHDTVSWYQQALGQGPQFIFQYYEEEERQRGNFPDRFSGHQFPNYSSELNVNALLLGDSALYLCASSPQGTLSGANVLTFGAGSRLTVL.